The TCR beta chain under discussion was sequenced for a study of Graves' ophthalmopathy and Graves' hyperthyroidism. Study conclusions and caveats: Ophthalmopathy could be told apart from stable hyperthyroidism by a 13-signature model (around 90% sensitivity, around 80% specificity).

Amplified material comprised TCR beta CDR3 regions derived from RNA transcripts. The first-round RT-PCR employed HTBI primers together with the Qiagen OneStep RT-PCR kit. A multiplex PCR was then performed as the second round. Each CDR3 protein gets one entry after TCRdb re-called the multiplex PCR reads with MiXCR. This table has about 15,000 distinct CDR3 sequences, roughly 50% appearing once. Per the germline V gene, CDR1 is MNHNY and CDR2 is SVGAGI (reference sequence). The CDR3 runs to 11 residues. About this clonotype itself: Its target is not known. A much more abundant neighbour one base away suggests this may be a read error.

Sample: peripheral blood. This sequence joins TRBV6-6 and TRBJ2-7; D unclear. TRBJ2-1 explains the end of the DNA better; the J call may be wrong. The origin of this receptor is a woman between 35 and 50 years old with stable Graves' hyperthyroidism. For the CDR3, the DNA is TGTGCCAGCAGACAGAACTACGAGCAGTTCTTC. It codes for CASRQNYEQFF.